This TCR beta chain stems from a study of blood T cell repertoires in COVID-19. The table came from immunoSEQ multiplex PCR; TCRdb's copy has only in-frame clones and leaves some out. The data show approximately 280,000 clones, approximately 84% seen once. V was clipped by 3 bases and J by 6 bases, with 12 bases between them. CDR1 is MNHNS, CDR2 SASEGT, per germline. This CDR3 contains 13 residues. Followed over time, Seattle patients had been enrolled while infection was active. Source material: peripheral blood. The chain employs TRBV6-1 and TRBJ2-7; the D gene is possibly TRBD1 (5 bases). This TCR came from a human donor with COVID-19, enrolled during active disease. The donor label of this sample is uncertain. The CDR3: CASSDPGSGEQYF. The CDR3 coding sequence is TGTGCCAGCAGTGATCCAGGGTCAGGCGAGCAGTACTTC.